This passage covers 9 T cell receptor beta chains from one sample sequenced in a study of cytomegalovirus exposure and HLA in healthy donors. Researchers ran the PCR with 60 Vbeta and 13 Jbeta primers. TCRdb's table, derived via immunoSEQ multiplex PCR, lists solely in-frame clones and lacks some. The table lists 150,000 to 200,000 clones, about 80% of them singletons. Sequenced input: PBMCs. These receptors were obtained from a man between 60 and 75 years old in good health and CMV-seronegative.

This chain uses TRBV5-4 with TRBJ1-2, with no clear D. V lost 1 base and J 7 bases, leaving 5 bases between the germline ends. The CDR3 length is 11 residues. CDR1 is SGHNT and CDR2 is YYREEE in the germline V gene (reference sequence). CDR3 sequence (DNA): TGTGCCAGCAGCTTGAACGGTGGCTACACCTTC. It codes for CASSLNGGYTF.

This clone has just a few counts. Here the CDR3 reads CASSKQKNNYGYTF. The DNA of the CDR3 is TGTGCCAGTAGTAAACAGAAGAATAACTATGGCTACACCTTC. The V call is TRBV19, the J call TRBJ1-2; the D is unclear. This CDR3 comprises 14 residues. The germline V gene encodes CDR1 LNHDA and CDR2 SQIVND (reference sequence). Trimming shortened V by 4 bases and J by 1 base, and 10 bases separated the two germline ends.

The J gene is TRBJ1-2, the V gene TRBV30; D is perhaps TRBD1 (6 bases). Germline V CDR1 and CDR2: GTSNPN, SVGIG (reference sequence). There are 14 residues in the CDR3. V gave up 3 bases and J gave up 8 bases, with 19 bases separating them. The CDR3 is CAWSRPGGIRGYTF. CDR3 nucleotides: TGTGCCTGGAGCCGCCCGGGGGGCATCAGGGGCTACACCTTC.

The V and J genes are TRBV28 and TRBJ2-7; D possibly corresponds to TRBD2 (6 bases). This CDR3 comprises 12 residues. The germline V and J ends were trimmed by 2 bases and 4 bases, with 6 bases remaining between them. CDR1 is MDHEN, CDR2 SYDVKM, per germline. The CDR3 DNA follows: TGTGCCAGCAGTTTAGCGGGATACGAGCAGTACTTC. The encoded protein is CASSLAGYEQYF.

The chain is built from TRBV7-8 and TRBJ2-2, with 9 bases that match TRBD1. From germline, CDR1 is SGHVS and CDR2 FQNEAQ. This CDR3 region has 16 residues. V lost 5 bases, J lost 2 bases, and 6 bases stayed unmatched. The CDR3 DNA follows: TGTGCCAGCAGCACCCGGGACAGGGAAAACACCGGGGAGCTGTTTTTT. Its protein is CASSTRDRENTGELFF.

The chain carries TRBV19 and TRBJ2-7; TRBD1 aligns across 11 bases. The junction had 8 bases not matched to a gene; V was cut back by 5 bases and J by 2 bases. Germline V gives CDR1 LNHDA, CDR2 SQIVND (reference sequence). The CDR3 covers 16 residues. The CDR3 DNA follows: TGTGCCAGTAGTTGGGGGGACAGGGGGATCCCCTACGAGCAGTACTTC. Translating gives CASSWGDRGIPYEQYF. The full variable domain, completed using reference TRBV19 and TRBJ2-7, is DGGITQSPKYLFRKEGQNVTLSCEQNLNHDAMYWYRQDPGQGLRLIYYSQIVNDFQKGDIAEGYSVSREKKESFPLTVTSAQKNPTAFYLCASSWGDRGIPYEQYFGPGTRLTVT.

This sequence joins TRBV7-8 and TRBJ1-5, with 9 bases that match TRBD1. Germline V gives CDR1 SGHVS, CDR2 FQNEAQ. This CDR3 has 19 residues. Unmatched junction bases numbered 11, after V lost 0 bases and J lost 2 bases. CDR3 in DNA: TGTGCCAGCAGCTTAGCTCGGCCTTGGGACAGGGTGGGCAATCAGCCCCAGCATTTT. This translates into CASSLARPWDRVGNQPQHF.

Written as DNA, the CDR3 is TGTGCCTGGAGGGCGGACAGAAACTATGGCTACACCTTC. It codes for CAWRADRNYGYTF. The chain recombines TRBV30 with TRBJ1-2, with D possibly being TRBD1 (6 bases). The CDR3 covers 13 residues. CDR1 is GTSNPN, CDR2 SVGIG, per germline (reference sequence). The V gene lost 3 bases and the J gene lost 2 bases, with 10 bases spanning the gap.

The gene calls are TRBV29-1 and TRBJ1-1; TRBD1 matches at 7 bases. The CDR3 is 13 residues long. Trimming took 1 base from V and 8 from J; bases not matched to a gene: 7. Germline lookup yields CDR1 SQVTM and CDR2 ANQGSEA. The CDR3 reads CSVEVGTVGEAFF. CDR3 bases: TGCAGCGTTGAAGTGGGGACAGTAGGGGAAGCTTTCTTT. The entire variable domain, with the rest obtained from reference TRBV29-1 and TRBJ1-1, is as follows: SAVISQKPSRDICQRGTSLTIQCQVDSQVTMMFWYRQQPGQSLTLIATANQGSEATYESGFVIDKFPISRPNLTFSTLTVSNMSPEDSSIYLCSVEVGTVGEAFFGQGTRLTVV.